These 5 T cell receptor beta chains were all obtained from the same sample, sequenced in a study of blood T cell repertoires in COVID-19. Assay: immunoSEQ multiplex PCR; the TCRdb copy retains only in-frame clones and omits some. This sample carries some 97,000 clones, approximately 89% of them seen once, and the ten largest clones take roughly 1.9%. Sequenced material: peripheral blood. These receptor sequences come from a man between 45 and 60 years old with active COVID-19.

This chain joins TRBV5-4 and TRBJ2-1, with 7 bases matching TRBD1. The V gene end was trimmed by 4 bases and the J gene end by 0 bases; junction bases not matched to a gene: 7. Per the germline V gene, CDR1 is SGHNT and CDR2 is YYREEE (reference sequence). The CDR3 consists of 16 residues. This CDR3 is CASSPGQEISYNEQFF. As DNA, the CDR3 is TGTGCCAGCAGCCCCGGACAGGAAATCTCCTACAATGAGCAGTTCTTC.

The V gene is TRBV5-1, the J gene TRBJ1-5, with a weak D call TRBD1 (6 bases). Trimming stripped 1 base from V and 3 bases from J, with 8 bases between. In germline, CDR1 is SGHRS, CDR2 YFSETQ. CDR3 length: 14 amino acids. The chain's CDR3 is CASSLSGDNQPQHF. In DNA, the CDR3 is TGCGCCAGCAGCTTGTCAGGGGACAATCAGCCCCAGCATTTT.

This chain joins TRBV2 and TRBJ1-2; no clear D gene. The CDR3 is 13 residues long. Germline CDR1 and CDR2: SNHLY and FYNNEI. V shed 1 base and J shed 6 bases, with 9 bases lying between them. The CDR3: CASSEGPHDGYTF. For the CDR3, the DNA is TGTGCCAGCAGTGAAGGGCCGCATGATGGCTACACCTTC.

The gene calls are TRBV6-5 and TRBJ2-5; 7 bases are a match to TRBD1. Germline-derived CDR1 and CDR2 are MNHEY and SVGAGI. V lost 6 bases to trimming and J lost 6 bases; unmatched junction nucleotides: 7. This CDR3 is 13 amino acids long. CDR3 loop: CASRPGQWKTQYF. The CDR3 DNA is TGTGCCAGCAGGCCGGGACAGTGGAAGACCCAGTACTTC.

The chain has TRBV5-5 and TRBJ1-1; perhaps TRBD1 as D (6 bases). The CDR3 runs to 15 residues. Trimming pared 4 bases from V and 0 bases from J, leaving 13 bases between. Germline loops: CDR1 SGHKS, CDR2 YYEKEE (reference sequence). CDR3 in DNA: TGTGCCAGCAGCGTTAGGACAGCCATGAACACTGAAGCTTTCTTT. Translating it yields CASSVRTAMNTEAFF.